This TCR beta chain originates from a study of blood T cell repertoires in COVID-19. V was pared by 3 bases and J by 0 bases, with 14 bases between. Germline V gene sequence: CDR1 MGHRA, CDR2 YSYEKL. The CDR3 is 16 residues long. The data were produced by immunoSEQ multiplex PCR, yet TCRdb's version contains in-frame clones alone and is incomplete. Of roughly 200,000 clones listed, roughly 85% were seen once; the top ten hold 15% to 20%. This sequence was found in a man aged 40-49 years who had recovered from COVID-19. This chain uses TRBV4-1 with TRBJ1-1; D perhaps matches TRBD1 (6 bases). The sequenced sample was PBMCs or T cells enriched from blood (not recorded which). DNA of the CDR3: TGCGCCAGCAGCCAGAGGGGGGGCTTCATGAACACTGAAGCTTTCTTT. This gives the protein CASSQRGGFMNTEAFF.